This record covers a single T cell receptor (beta chain). No antigen is known for it. The data are from a study of cytomegalovirus exposure and HLA in healthy donors. Vbeta (60) and Jbeta (13) primers were used in the PCR. TCRdb's table, derived via immunoSEQ multiplex PCR, lists solely in-frame clones and lacks some. The top ten hold approximately 2% of the sample, which has some 160,000 clones, around 72% seen once. V was trimmed by 3 bases and J by 2 bases, leaving 8 bases between them. This CDR3 is built from 13 residues. Per germline, CDR1 SGHTA and CDR2 FQGNSA. Overall study findings and caveats: Within a later analysis, the majority of CMV-associated TCR beta chains appeared HLA-restricted. A list of 150 or so TCR beta chains associated with cytomegalovirus was given. Per a later analysis, HLA-associated TCR beta chains showed more clonal expansion than other, equally common TCR beta chains. The authors later found TCR association rates varying by HLA locus, with DRB1 most and HLA-C fewest.

The J gene is TRBJ2-7, the V gene TRBV7-2; TRBD1 is a possible D gene (5 bases). This clonotype was obtained from a man aged 35 to 55 in good health and CMV-seronegative. The sequenced sample was PBMCs. As DNA, the CDR3 is TGTGCCAGCAGCTTTTCAGGGACCTACGAGCAGTACTTC. Amino acid sequence: CASSFSGTYEQYF.